This TCR beta chain emerged from a study of OX40 agonist ivuxolimab in advanced cancers. Whole-study results and caveats: Circulating CD4+ and CD8+ T cells showed clonal expansion by week 6 at 0.1 to 3.0 mg/kg.

Regarding this clone: Its target is unknown.

TCRdb's copy holds only in-frame clones and misses some; the assay was immunoSEQ multiplex PCR. The data hold about 65,000 clones, with about 90% observed a single time. The germline gives CDR1 KGHSH, CDR2 LQKENI. Trimming removed 6 bases from V and 0 bases from J, with 18 bases in between. The CDR3 loop spans 16 amino acids. This sequence was found in an adult with an advanced solid tumor such as melanoma, head and neck, liver or kidney cancer. This chain uses TRBV18 with TRBJ2-7, with a weak D call TRBD2 (6 bases). The sequenced sample was CD4+ or CD8+ T cells sorted from blood, obtained in a trial of the OX40 agonist ivuxolimab. Here the CDR3 reads CASSAGGVPVSYEQYF. CDR3 DNA sequence: TGTGCCAGCTCCGCCGGAGGGGTGCCAGTCTCCTACGAGCAGTACTTC.